This T cell receptor beta chain came from a study of metastatic and nonmetastatic thyroid tumors. Across the whole study: Comparison of repertoires was carried out across blood and tumor or nodule tissue from malignant and benign thyroid patients.

In the original workflow: A classifier of distant metastasis in papillary thyroid cancer was built from CDR3 differences (across clinicopathological groups). Via MiXCR, TCRdb re-called the PCR reads. Clone size and V and J calls follow TCRdb, not the original study. The data show around 25,000 clones, roughly 24% seen once. This clone is medium-sized. Antigen: not known. The sample holds other DNA sequences that translate to the same CDR3. This CDR3 spans 14 amino acids. CDR1 is MDHEN, CDR2 SYDVKM, per germline. V lost 3 bases and J 5 bases, leaving 10 bases between the germline ends. Thyroid surgery had not been preceded by any treatment in any patient. Study-wide results and limits: Significantly greater TCR beta diversity was reportedly found in malignant thyroid tumors than in benign nodules (in blood and tumor).

The sequence was collected from a female donor with papillary thyroid cancer or a benign thyroid nodule (not recorded which). Some clones in this sample may be carry-over from other donors' samples. Sequenced: blood. The chain combines TRBV28 with TRBJ2-2, with a tentative D call TRBD2 (6 bases). CDR3 DNA: TGTGCCAGCAGTTTCCCTGGGGGGACCGGGGAGCTGTTTTTT. Translating it yields CASSFPGGTGELFF.